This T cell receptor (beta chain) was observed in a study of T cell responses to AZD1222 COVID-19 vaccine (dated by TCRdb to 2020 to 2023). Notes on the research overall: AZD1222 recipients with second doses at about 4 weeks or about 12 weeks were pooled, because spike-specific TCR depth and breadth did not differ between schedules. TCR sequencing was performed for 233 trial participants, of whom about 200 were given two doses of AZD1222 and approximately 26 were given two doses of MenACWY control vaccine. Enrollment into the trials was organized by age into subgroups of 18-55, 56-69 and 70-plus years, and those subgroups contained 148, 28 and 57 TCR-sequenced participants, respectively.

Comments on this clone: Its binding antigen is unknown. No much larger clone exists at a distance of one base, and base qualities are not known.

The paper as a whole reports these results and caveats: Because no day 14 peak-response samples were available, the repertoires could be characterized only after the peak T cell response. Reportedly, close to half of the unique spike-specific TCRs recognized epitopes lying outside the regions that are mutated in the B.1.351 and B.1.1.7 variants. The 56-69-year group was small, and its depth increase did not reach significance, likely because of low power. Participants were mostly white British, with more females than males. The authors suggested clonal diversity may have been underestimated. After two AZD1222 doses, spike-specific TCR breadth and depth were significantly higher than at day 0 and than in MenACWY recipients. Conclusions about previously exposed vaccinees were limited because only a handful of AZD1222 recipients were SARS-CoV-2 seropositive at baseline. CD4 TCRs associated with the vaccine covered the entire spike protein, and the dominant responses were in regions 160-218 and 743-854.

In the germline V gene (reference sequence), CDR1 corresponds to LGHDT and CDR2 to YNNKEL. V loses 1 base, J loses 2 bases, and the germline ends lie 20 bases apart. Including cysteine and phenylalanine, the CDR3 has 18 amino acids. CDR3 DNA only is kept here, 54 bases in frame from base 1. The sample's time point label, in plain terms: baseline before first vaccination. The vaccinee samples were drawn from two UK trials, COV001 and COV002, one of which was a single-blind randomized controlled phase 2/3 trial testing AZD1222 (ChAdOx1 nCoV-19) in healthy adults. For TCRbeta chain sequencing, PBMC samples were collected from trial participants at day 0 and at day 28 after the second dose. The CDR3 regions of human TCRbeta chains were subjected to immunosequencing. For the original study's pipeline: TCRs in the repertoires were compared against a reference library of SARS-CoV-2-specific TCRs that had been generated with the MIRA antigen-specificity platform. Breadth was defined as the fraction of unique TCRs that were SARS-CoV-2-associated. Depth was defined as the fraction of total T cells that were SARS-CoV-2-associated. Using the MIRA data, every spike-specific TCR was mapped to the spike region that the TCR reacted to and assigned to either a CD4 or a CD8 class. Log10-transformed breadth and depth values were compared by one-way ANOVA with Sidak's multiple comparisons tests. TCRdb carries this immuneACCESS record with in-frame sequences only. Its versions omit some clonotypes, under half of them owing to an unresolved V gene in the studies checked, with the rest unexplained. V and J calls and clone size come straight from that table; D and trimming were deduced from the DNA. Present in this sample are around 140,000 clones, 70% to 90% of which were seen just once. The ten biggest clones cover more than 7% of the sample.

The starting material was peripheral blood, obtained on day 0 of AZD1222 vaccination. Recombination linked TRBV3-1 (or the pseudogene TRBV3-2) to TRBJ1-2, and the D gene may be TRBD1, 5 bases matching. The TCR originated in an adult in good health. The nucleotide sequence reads TGTGCCAGCAGCCAAGGTAGTGGGACTCCCCAGGGAAACTATGGCTACACCTTC. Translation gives CASSQGSGTPQGNYGYTF.